The rows below give T cell receptor beta chains drawn from one sample of a study of blood T cell repertoires in COVID-19. The assay was immunoSEQ multiplex PCR, and TCRdb's table has in-frame clones only and misses some. This sample carries about 110,000 clones, around 83% of them seen once, and the ten largest clones take 7% to 9.5%. The sample consisted of peripheral blood. The receptors were gathered from a woman aged 80 or over with active or convalescent COVID-19. The CDR3 runs from the conserved cysteine through the conserved F or W. The D gene is left open where the match is weak. Size is omitted from some rows. Given values are once, few, many or a class for expanded clones.

J gene	D gene	V gene	clone size	CDR3 protein	CDR3 DNA
TRBJ1-1	-	TRBV19	-	CASNLVNQGEAFF	TGTGCCAGTAATTTGGTGAACCAGGGGGAAGCTTTCTTT
TRBJ2-5	-	TRBV4-1	-	CASSLSETYQETQYF	TGCGCCAGCAGTCTTTCTGAGACATACCAAGAGACCCAGTACTTC
TRBJ1-1	TRBD1	TRBV5-1	-	CASSLTTGARTEAFF	TGCGCCAGCAGCCTAACGACAGGGGCGAGGACTGAAGCTTTCTTT
TRBJ1-3	-	TRBV2	-	CASSEALASLSGNTIYF	TGTGCCAGCAGTGAAGCGCTAGCCAGCTTGTCTGGAAACACCATATATTTT
TRBJ1-2	TRBD1	TRBV7-6	few	CASSLGLQGENGYTF	TGTGCCAGCAGCTTAGGACTACAGGGGGAGAATGGCTACACCTTC
TRBJ2-1	TRBD2	TRBV19	-	CASMGLAGNSYNEQFF	TGTGCCAGTATGGGACTAGCGGGGAACTCCTACAATGAGCAGTTCTTC
TRBJ2-1	TRBD2	TRBV6-4	once	CASSDRAGGSYNEQFF	TGTGCCAGCAGTGATCGAGCGGGAGGATCCTACAATGAGCAGTTCTTC
TRBJ1-1	-	TRBV6-5	-	CASSYSQGSEAFF	TGTGCCAGCAGTTACTCTCAGGGTTCTGAAGCTTTCTTT
TRBJ2-1	TRBD2	TRBV2	-	CASSVTSGRGNEQFF	TGTGCCAGCAGTGTAACTAGCGGGAGGGGCAATGAGCAGTTCTTC
TRBJ1-5	-	TRBV7-9	-	CASSPRQDQPQHF	TGTGCCAGCAGCCCTAGACAGGATCAGCCCCAGCATTTT
TRBJ2-7	-	TRBV3-1/TRBV3-2	few	CASSQGLTGSYEQYF	TGTGCCAGCAGCCAGGGACTGACCGGCTCCTACGAGCAGTACTTC
TRBJ1-5	TRBD1	TRBV28	-	CASSLWGTGGRQPQHF	TGTGCCAGCAGTTTATGGGGGACAGGCGGCAGACAGCCCCAGCATTTT
TRBJ1-3	TRBD1	TRBV7-2	once	CASSTQGADTIYF	TGTGCCAGCAGCACACAGGGGGCAGACACCATATATTTT
TRBJ2-5	-	TRBV10-3	-	CATSGAQETQYF	TGTGCCACCTCAGGGGCACAAGAGACCCAGTACTTC
TRBJ2-1	TRBD1	TRBV9	few	CASSAQPQGSSYNEQFF	TGTGCCAGCAGCGCCCAGCCACAGGGGAGCTCCTACAATGAGCAGTTCTTC
TRBJ2-7	-	TRBV28	-	CASSRQGYEQYF	TGTGCCAGCAGTCGCCAGGGCTACGAGCAGTACTTC
TRBJ1-4	TRBD1	TRBV6-1	-	CASSQAAGTANEKLFF	TGTGCCAGCAGTCAAGCGGCAGGGACAGCTAATGAAAAACTGTTTTTT
TRBJ1-2	TRBD1	TRBV7-2	-	CASSLPRTGAGYTF	TGTGCCAGCAGCTTGCCCCGGACAGGGGCTGGCTACACCTTC
TRBJ2-7	TRBD1	TRBV20-1	few	CSASPWTGGHEQYF	TGCAGTGCTAGTCCCTGGACAGGGGGGCATGAGCAGTACTTC
TRBJ2-1	-	TRBV28	-	CASGRGYNEQFF	TGTGCCAGCGGGCGCGGGTACAATGAGCAGTTCTTC
TRBJ2-7	TRBD1	TRBV28	-	CASRPQGYEQYF	TGTGCCAGCAGACCACAGGGGTACGAGCAGTACTTC
TRBJ1-2	TRBD1	TRBV5-1	-	CASSLEGQGIYTF	TGCGCCAGCAGCTTGGAGGGACAGGGCATCTACACCTTC
TRBJ2-1	-	TRBV10-1	-	CASSGQITINEQFF	TGCGCCAGCAGTGGACAGATTACAATCAATGAGCAGTTCTTC
TRBJ2-2	-	TRBV7-8	-	CASSLAQGINAGELFF	TGTGCCAGCAGCTTAGCACAGGGTATTAATGCCGGGGAGCTGTTTTTT
TRBJ2-1	TRBD2	TRBV5-1	once	CASSTLAGGGNEQFF	TGCGCCAGCAGCACCTTAGCGGGAGGTGGCAATGAGCAGTTCTTC
TRBJ1-1	-	TRBV7-9	-	CASSRLRDTEAFF	TGTGCCAGCAGTAGACTGCGGGACACTGAAGCTTTCTTT
TRBJ2-1	-	TRBV7-3	-	CASSFGGLNEQFF	TGTGCCAGCAGCTTTGGGGGGTTGAATGAGCAGTTCTTC
TRBJ1-2	-	TRBV28	-	CASSDGQGQAYGYTF	TGTGCCAGCAGTGATGGGCAGGGGCAAGCCTATGGCTACACCTTC